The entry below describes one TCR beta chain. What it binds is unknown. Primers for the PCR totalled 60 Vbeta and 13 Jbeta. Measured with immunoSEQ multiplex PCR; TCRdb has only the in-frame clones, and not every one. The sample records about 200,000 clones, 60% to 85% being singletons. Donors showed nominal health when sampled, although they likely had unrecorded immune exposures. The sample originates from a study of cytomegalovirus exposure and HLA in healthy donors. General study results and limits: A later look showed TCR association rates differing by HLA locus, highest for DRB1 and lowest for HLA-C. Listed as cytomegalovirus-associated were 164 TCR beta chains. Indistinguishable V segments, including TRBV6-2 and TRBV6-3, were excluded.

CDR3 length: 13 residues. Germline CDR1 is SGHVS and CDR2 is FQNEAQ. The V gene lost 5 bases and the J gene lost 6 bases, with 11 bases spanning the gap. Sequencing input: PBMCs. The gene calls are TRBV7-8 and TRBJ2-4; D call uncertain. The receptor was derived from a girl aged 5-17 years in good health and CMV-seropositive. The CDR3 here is CASSLDSVNIQYF. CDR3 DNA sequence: TGTGCCAGCAGCCTTGACTCCGTAAACATTCAGTACTTC. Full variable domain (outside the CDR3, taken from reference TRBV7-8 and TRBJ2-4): GAGVSQSPRYKVAKRGQDVALRCDPISGHVSLFWYQQALGQGPEFLTYFQNEAQLDKSGLPSDRFFAERPEGSVSTLKIQRTQQEDSAVYLCASSLDSVNIQYFGAGTRLSVL.